These T cell receptor beta chains were read from a single sample in a study of blood T cell repertoires in COVID-19. The method was immunoSEQ multiplex PCR; TCRdb's version includes in-frame clones alone and lacks a portion of them. This table has 68,000 or so clones, 65% to 80% appearing once. The specimen sequenced was peripheral blood. These receptors originate from a human donor in a cohort sampled during active COVID-19. Both conserved end residues are trimmed from each CDR3.

J	V	CDR3
TRBJ2-3	TRBV14	ASSPGLSTDTQY
TRBJ2-7	TRBV7-3	ASSLSGRRLAEGPYEQY
TRBJ2-2	TRBV6-4	ASRRDSNTGELF
TRBJ1-4	TRBV7-9	ASSQGGEKLF
TRBJ2-5	TRBV4-2	ASSQGDRGATQY
TRBJ2-7	TRBV10-3	AIRGTSGNPYEQY
TRBJ2-3	TRBV11-2	ASSLERGGVDTQY
TRBJ2-7	TRBV19	ASSSGQGYEQY
TRBJ2-3	TRBV19	ASSISTGPQY
TRBJ1-1	TRBV27	ASSFRAGKYTEAF
TRBJ1-2	TRBV6-2/TRBV6-3	ASSPRGGSNYGYT
TRBJ2-1	TRBV10-3	AISEGSSGRAGHEQF
TRBJ1-1	TRBV29-1	SVGRSVGVATEAF
TRBJ2-5	TRBV24-1	ATRGTGRGETQY
TRBJ2-7	TRBV4-2	ASSQEREYEQY
TRBJ1-6	TRBV20-1	SAKERGPLH
TRBJ2-1	TRBV25-1	ASSTGGRYNEQF
TRBJ2-2	TRBV7-9	ASSPTLGDSNTGELF
TRBJ1-5	TRBV28	ASRIRDNEYQPQH
TRBJ1-6	TRBV28	ASSLSGQGDSPLH
TRBJ2-3	TRBV15	ATSRGTSGRTDTQY
TRBJ1-2	TRBV7-9	ASSFQGIHYGYT
TRBJ1-5	TRBV6-5	ASSSRTGGYQPQH
TRBJ2-4	TRBV10-2	ASTAGTANIQY
TRBJ1-3	TRBV30	AWSEQALGNTIY
TRBJ2-7	TRBV9	ASSVQVRGYEQY
TRBJ1-6	TRBV12-3/TRBV12-4	ASRGLDSPLH
TRBJ2-1	TRBV27	ASSSRRRSSYNEQF
TRBJ2-1	TRBV3-1/TRBV3-2	ASSQENAGKQF
TRBJ2-7	TRBV10-1	ASSWTSGYEQY
TRBJ2-7	TRBV6-5	ASRQQGSYEQY
TRBJ2-5	TRBV11-3	ASSLGGRGETQY
TRBJ1-2	TRBV10-3	ASGTGLLYGYT
TRBJ1-1	TRBV6-6	ASSTTGQGLNTEAF
TRBJ1-5	TRBV19	ASSMGPGDGHQPQH
TRBJ2-1	TRBV27	ASSSGTSPYNEQF
TRBJ2-3	TRBV24-1	ATSDPGLAGGYTDTQY
TRBJ1-4	TRBV11-2	ASTSGKKLF
TRBJ2-2	TRBV28	ASSQYRVDGELF
TRBJ2-3	TRBV5-1	ASSLLAGDGADTQY
TRBJ1-1	TRBV24-1	ATSEGAGANTEAF
TRBJ2-1	TRBV12-5	ASGLPGTSFEQF
TRBJ2-1	TRBV3-1/TRBV3-2	ASSQFSSGNSYNEQF
TRBJ2-7	TRBV7-2	ASSPRWGGEYEQY
TRBJ1-5	TRBV2	ASSEDRGLFEPQH